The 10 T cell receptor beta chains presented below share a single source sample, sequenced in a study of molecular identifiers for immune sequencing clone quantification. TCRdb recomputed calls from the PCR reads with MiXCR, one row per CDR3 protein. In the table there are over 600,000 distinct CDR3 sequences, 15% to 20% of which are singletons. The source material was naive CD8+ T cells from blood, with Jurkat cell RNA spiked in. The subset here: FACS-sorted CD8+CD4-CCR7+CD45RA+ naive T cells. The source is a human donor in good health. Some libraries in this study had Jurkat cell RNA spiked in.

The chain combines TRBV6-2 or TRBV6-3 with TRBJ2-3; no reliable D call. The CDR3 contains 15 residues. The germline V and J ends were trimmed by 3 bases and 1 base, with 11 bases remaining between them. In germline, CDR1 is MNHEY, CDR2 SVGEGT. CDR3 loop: CASSYAGFRTDTQYF. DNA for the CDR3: TGTGCCAGCAGTTATGCAGGTTTCCGCACAGATACGCAGTATTTT.

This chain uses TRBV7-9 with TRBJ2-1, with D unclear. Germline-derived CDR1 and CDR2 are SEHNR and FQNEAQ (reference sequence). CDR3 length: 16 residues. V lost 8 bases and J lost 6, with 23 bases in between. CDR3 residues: CASGPVMVREGNEQFF. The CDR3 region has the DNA TGTGCCAGCGGCCCTGTGATGGTAAGGGAAGGCAATGAGCAGTTCTTC.

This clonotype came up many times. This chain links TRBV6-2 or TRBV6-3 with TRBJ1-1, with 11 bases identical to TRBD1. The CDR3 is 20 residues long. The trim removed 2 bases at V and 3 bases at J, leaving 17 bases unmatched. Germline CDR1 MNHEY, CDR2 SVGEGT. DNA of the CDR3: TGTGCCAGCAGTTACCCAAAGGGACAGGGGGTAGATCTTTCGGACACTGAAGCTTTCTTT. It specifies CASSYPKGQGVDLSDTEAFF.

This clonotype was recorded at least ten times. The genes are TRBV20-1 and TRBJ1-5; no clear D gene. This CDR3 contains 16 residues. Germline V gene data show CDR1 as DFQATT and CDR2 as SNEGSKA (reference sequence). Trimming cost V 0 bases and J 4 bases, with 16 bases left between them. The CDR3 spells CSARDPRRADNQPQHF. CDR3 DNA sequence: TGCAGTGCTAGAGATCCTCGTAGGGCCGATAATCAGCCCCAGCATTTT.

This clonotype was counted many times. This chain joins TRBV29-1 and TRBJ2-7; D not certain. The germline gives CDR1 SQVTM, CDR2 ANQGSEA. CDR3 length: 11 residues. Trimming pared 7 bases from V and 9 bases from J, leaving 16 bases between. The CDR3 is CSAELGSTQYF. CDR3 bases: TGCAGCGCTGAGTTAGGTAGTACGCAGTACTTC.

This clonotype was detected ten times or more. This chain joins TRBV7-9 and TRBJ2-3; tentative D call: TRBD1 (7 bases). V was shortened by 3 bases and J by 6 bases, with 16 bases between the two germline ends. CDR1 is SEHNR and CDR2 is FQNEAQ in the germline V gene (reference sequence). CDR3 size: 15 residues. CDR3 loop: CASSLGQSGDDTQYF. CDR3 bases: TGTGCCAGCAGCTTGGGACAGTCGGGGGACGATACGCAGTATTTT.

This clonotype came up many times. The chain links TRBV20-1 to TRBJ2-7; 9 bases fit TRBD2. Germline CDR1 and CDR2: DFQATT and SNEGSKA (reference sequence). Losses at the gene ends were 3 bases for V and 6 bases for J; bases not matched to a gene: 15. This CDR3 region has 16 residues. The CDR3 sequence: CSASFPLSAGGLEQYF. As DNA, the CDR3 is TGCAGTGCTAGTTTCCCCCTCTCAGCGGGAGGCCTCGAGCAGTACTTC.

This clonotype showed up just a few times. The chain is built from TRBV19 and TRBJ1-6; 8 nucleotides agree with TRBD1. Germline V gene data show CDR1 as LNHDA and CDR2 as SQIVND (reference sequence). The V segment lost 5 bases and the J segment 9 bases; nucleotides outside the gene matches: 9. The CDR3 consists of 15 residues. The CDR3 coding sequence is TGTGCCAGTAGTCCCCCAGGGGGCATGAGTTCACCCCTCCACTTT. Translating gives CASSPPGGMSSPLHF.

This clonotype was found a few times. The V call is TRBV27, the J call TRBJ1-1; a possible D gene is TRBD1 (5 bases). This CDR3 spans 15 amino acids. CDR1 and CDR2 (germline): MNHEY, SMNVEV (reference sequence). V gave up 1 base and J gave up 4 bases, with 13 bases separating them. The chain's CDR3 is CASSLYPPGGTEAFF. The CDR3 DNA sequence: TGTGCCAGCAGTTTATACCCTCCTGGGGGCACTGAAGCTTTCTTT.

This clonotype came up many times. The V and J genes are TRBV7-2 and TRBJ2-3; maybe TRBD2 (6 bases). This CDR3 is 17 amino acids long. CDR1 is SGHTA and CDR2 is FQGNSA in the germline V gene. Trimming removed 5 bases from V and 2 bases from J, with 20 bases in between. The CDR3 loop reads CASSPSPAGTLTDTQYF. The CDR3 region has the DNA TGTGCCAGCAGCCCCAGTCCCGCGGGGACGCTCACAGATACGCAGTATTTT.